This T cell receptor beta chain was recorded in a study of blood T cell repertoires in COVID-19. The J segment lost 5 bases and the V segment lost 3 bases, leaving 2 bases of the junction unmatched. Germline CDR1 and CDR2: GTSNPN and SVGIG (reference sequence). The CDR3 spans 14 residues. Using immunoSEQ multiplex PCR, the repertoire was profiled, and TCRdb retains in-frame clones only, with some absent. The sample includes about 120,000 clones, about nine tenths of them seen just once. The sequenced material came from peripheral blood. This chain links TRBV30 with TRBJ2-2; 11 bases match TRBD1. The clonotype originates from a human donor in a cohort sampled during active COVID-19. The CDR3 is CAWRDRGRTGELFF. The DNA of the CDR3 is TGTGCCTGGAGGGACAGGGGGCGTACCGGGGAGCTGTTTTTT.